Listed here is a single TCR beta chain. Its antigen is undetermined. The CDR3 loop spans 12 amino acids. CDR1 and CDR2 from the germline V gene are SQVTM and ANQGSEA. Profiled with immunoSEQ multiplex PCR; TCRdb holds only in-frame clones, not every one. The table shows 150,000 or so clones, with roughly nine tenths occurring only once. The data were obtained in a study of T cell responses to AZD1222 COVID-19 vaccine. For the study at large: Second doses were pooled across both intervals (about 4 or about 12 weeks).

Study-level points and caveats: There were mostly white British donors and more females than males, and clonal diversity was possibly underestimated. Epitopes outside B.1.351 and B.1.1.7 mutated regions reportedly drew nearly half of spike TCRs. Baseline seropositivity characterized only a handful of AZD1222 recipients.

This material consisted of peripheral blood, taken on day 0 of AZD1222 vaccination. This sequence was found in an adult in good health. The V call is TRBV29-1, the J call TRBJ2-5; 8 nucleotides line up with TRBD1. In DNA form, the CDR3 reads TGCAGTGATATCTCAGGGGGCGAGACCCAGTACTTC. The encoded protein is CSDISGGETQYF.